These T cell receptor beta chains were read from a single sample in a study of cytomegalovirus exposure and HLA in healthy donors. Produced via immunoSEQ multiplex PCR; TCRdb's table is partial and in-frame only. The sample shows about 99,000 clones, about three quarters of them seen only once. Sequencing was carried out using PBMCs. Receptors originate from a man aged 55 to 69 in good health and CMV-seropositive. The CDR3 runs from the conserved cysteine through the conserved F or W. Each record gives: V gene, D gene, J gene, clone size, CDR3 protein, CDR3 DNA. D genes are given only for firm matches. The listing skips clone size in some rows; elsewhere it reads once, few, many or a size class.

>TRBV9|TRBD1|TRBJ2-1|-
CASSVVVTGAVRISYNEQFF
TGTGCCAGCAGCGTAGTGGTCACAGGGGCGGTGAGGATCTCCTACAATGAGCAGTTCTTC
>TRBV5-1|-|TRBJ1-5|few
CASSLGPEQPQHF
TGCGCCAGCAGCTTGGGCCCGGAGCAGCCCCAGCATTTT
>TRBV6-5|TRBD1|TRBJ1-2|-
CASRGGQGGGYTF
TGTGCCAGCAGAGGAGGACAGGGAGGCGGCTACACCTTC
>TRBV7-8|TRBD1|TRBJ2-7|-
CASSQATGVDEQYF
TGTGCCAGCAGCCAAGCGACAGGGGTGGACGAGCAGTACTTC
>TRBV5-1|TRBD2|TRBJ2-7|-
CASSSDPGGSYEQYF
TGCGCCAGCAGCTCCGACCCGGGGGGATCCTACGAGCAGTACTTC
>TRBV19|-|TRBJ1-6|-
CASSPRGGMNSPLHF
TGTGCCAGTAGTCCTCGTGGAGGGATGAATTCACCCCTCCACTTT
>TRBV19|-|TRBJ1-2|-
CASSMGPGYGYTF
TGTGCCAGTAGTATGGGCCCAGGCTATGGCTACACCTTC
>TRBV12-5|-|TRBJ2-5|-
CASAWGGATETQYF
TGTGCTAGTGCCTGGGGGGGGGCGACAGAGACCCAGTACTTC
>TRBV5-1|-|TRBJ2-2|-
CASSLTGSTGELFF
TGCGCCAGCAGCTTGACCGGGAGCACCGGGGAGCTGTTTTTT
>TRBV12-5|TRBD1|TRBJ1-1|-
CASGFLQGEAFF
TGTGCTAGTGGTTTCCTACAGGGGGAAGCTTTCTTT
>TRBV7-2|TRBD2|TRBJ2-3|-
CAGSVRTRDTQYF
TGTGCCGGCAGCGTCCGGACTAGAGATACGCAGTATTTT
>TRBV7-6|TRBD2|TRBJ2-6|-
CASSLEGGITSGANVLTF
TGTGCCAGCAGCTTAGAGGGAGGGATCACATCTGGGGCCAACGTCCTGACTTTC
>TRBV29-1|TRBD1|TRBJ2-2|once
CSVVRDRVGTGELFF
TGCAGCGTTGTTAGGGACAGGGTGGGCACCGGGGAGCTGTTTTTT
>TRBV12-5|TRBD1|TRBJ2-3|-
CASGEGQGRTDTQYF
TGTGCTAGTGGTGAAGGACAGGGAAGGACAGATACGCAGTATTTT
>TRBV6-1|TRBD2|TRBJ2-1|-
CASLLAGGQGEQFF
TGTGCCAGCTTACTAGCGGGGGGCCAGGGGGAGCAGTTCTTC
>TRBV7-9|-|TRBJ2-5|-
CSSSLPNREETQYF
TGTTCCAGCAGCTTACCAAACAGGGAAGAGACCCAGTACTTC
>TRBV27|-|TRBJ2-7|once
CASSSAPGWAYF
TGTGCCAGCAGTTCTGCTCCAGGGTGGGCGTACTTC
>TRBV7-9|-|TRBJ1-1|once
CSSSFEVDTEAFF
TGTTCCAGCAGCTTTGAGGTGGACACTGAAGCTTTCTTT
>TRBV7-7|-|TRBJ2-5|-
CASSSQNQETQYF
TGTGCCAGCAGCTCACAGAACCAAGAGACCCAGTACTTC
>TRBV5-8|TRBD2|TRBJ2-2|-
CASNGVAGVGELFF
TGTGCCAGCAACGGAGTAGCGGGGGTCGGGGAGCTGTTTTTT
>TRBV5-6|-|TRBJ2-2|-
CASSLGVNTGELFF
TGTGCCAGCAGCTTGGGAGTGAACACCGGGGAGCTGTTTTTT
>TRBV15|-|TRBJ2-3|-
CATSTWTASTDTQYF
TGTGCCACCAGCACTTGGACAGCTAGCACAGATACGCAGTATTTT
>TRBV7-2|-|TRBJ2-4|-
CASSSRDKAKNIQYF
TGTGCCAGCAGCTCCCGGGACAAGGCGAAAAACATTCAGTACTTC
>TRBV6-1|-|TRBJ1-1|few
CASSEAGNTEAFF
TGTGCCAGCAGCGAGGCGGGGAACACTGAAGCTTTCTTT
>TRBV27|-|TRBJ1-5|few
CASSLDGLGGAGNQPQHF
TGTGCCAGCAGTTTAGACGGGCTAGGGGGAGCGGGCAATCAGCCCCAGCATTTT
>TRBV18|-|TRBJ2-4|once
CASSQVRVSKNIQYF
TGTGCCAGCTCACAGGTCAGGGTATCCAAAAACATTCAGTACTTC
>TRBV18|TRBD1|TRBJ2-7|-
CASSPQGQGAYEQYF
TGTGCCAGCTCACCACAGGGGCAGGGGGCCTACGAGCAGTACTTC
>TRBV29-1|-|TRBJ1-2|-
CSVGTGLANYGYTF
TGCAGCGTTGGAACAGGGCTAGCTAACTATGGCTACACCTTC
>TRBV4-1|-|TRBJ1-2|-
CASSLILTADNYGYTF
TGCGCCAGCAGCCTCATTCTGACAGCTGATAACTATGGCTACACCTTC
>TRBV4-1|-|TRBJ1-4|-
CASSLGGAGANEKLFF
TGCGCCAGCAGTCTCGGCGGGGCCGGTGCTAATGAAAAACTGTTTTTT
>TRBV7-6|TRBD2|TRBJ2-2|once
CASSPPGGQTGELFF
TGTGCCAGCAGCCCCCCGGGGGGGCAGACCGGGGAGCTGTTTTTT
>TRBV5-1|-|TRBJ1-4|-
CASSLQAGGAEEKLFF
TGCGCCAGCAGCCTTCAGGCTGGGGGGGCGGAGGAAAAACTGTTTTTT
>TRBV6-4|-|TRBJ2-7|-
CAIPSRTPSYEQYF
TGTGCCATCCCTTCCAGGACTCCCTCCTACGAGCAGTACTTC